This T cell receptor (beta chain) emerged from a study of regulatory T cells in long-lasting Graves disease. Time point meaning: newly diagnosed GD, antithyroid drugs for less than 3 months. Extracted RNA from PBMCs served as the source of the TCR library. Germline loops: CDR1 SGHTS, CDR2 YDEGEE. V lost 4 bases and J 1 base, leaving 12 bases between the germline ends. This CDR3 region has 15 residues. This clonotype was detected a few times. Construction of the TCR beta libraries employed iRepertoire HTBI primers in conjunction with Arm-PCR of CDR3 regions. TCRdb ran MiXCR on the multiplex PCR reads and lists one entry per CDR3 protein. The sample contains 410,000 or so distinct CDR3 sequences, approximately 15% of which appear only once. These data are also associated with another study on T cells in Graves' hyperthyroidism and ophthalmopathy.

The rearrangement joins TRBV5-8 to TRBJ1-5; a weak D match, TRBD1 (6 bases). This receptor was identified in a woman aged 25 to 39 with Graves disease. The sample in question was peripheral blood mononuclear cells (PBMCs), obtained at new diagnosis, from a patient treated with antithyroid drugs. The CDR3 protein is CASSPGTMSNQPQHF. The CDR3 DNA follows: TGTGCCAGCAGCCCCGGGACAATGAGCAATCAGCCCCAGCATTTT.